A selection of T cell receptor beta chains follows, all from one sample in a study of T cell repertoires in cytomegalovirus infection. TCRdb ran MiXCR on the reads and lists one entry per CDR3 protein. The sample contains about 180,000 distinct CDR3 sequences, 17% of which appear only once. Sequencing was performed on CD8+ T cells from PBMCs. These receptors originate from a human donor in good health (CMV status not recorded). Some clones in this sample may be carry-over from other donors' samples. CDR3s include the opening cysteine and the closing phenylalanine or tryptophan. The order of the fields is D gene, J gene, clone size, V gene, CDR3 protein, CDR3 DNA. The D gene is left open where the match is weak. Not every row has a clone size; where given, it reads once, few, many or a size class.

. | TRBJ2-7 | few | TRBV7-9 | CASSSSLEATYEQYF | TGTGCCAGCAGCTCCTCTTTAGAAGCCACCTACGAGCAGTACTTC
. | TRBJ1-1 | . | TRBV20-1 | CSARRLTTEAFF | TGCAGTGCTAGACGATTAACGACTGAAGCTTTCTTT
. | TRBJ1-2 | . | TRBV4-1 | CASSQEDGSGRGYTF | TGCGCCAGCAGCCAAGAGGATGGTTCAGGGCGGGGCTACACCTTC
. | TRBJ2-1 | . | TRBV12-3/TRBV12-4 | CASSLMASGGPPEYEQFF | TGTGCCAGCAGTTTAATGGCCAGTGGAGGCCCACCCGAGTATGAGCAGTTCTTC
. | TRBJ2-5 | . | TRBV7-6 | CASSGVQGRFEETQYF | TGTGCCAGCAGCGGGGTTCAGGGGCGCTTTGAAGAGACCCAGTACTTC
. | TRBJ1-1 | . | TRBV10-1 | CASSESEGSEAFF | TGCGCCAGCAGTGAGTCGGAGGGTTCTGAAGCTTTCTTT
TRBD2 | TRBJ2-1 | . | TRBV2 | CAGRMGGGEYNEQFF | TGTGCTGGACGGATGGGCGGGGGGGAGTACAATGAGCAGTTCTTC
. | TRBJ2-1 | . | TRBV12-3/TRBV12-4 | CASSTWGGEQFF | TGTGCCAGCAGTACATGGGGAGGTGAGCAGTTCTTC
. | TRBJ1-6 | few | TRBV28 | CASDLGRKNSPLHF | TGTGCCAGCGACCTGGGACGGAAGAATTCACCCCTCCACTTT
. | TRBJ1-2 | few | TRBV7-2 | CASSRELTGGYTF | TGTGCCAGCAGTCGTGAATTGACTGGGGGCTACACCTTC
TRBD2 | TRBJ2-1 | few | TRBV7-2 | CASSPPRGGLNEQFF | TGTGCCAGCAGCCCCCCGCGCGGGGGGCTCAATGAGCAGTTCTTC
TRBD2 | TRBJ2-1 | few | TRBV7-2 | CASTYSGGIAYNEQFF | TGTGCCAGCACTTATAGCGGGGGGATAGCCTACAATGAGCAGTTCTTC
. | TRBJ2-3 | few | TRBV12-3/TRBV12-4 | CASSFGGALRDTQYF | TGTGCCAGCAGTTTCGGGGGAGCGCTCAGAGATACGCAGTATTTT
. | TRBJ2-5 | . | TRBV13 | CASSLGTSQETQYF | TGTGCCAGCAGCTTAGGAACGTCCCAGGAGACCCAGTACTTC
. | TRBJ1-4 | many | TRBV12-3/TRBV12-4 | CASSPERYATNEKLFF | TGTGCCAGCAGTCCCGAGAGGTATGCAACTAATGAAAAACTGTTTTTT
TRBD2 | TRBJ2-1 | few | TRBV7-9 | CASSSPGTTTYNEQFF | TGTGCCAGCAGCTCTCCCGGGACTACGACATACAATGAGCAGTTCTTC
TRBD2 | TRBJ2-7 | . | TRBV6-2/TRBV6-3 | CASSYRVRTSGGPRYEQYF | TGTGCCAGCAGTTACAGAGTCCGGACTAGCGGGGGCCCTCGTTACGAGCAGTACTTC
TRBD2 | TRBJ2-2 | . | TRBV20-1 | CSARVPGLAESNTGELFF | TGCAGTGCTCGAGTCCCGGGACTAGCGGAATCGAACACCGGGGAGCTGTTTTTT
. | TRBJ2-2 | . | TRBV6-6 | CASSSPGPRGGELFF | TGTGCCAGCAGTTCACCGGGTCCTAGAGGCGGGGAGCTGTTTTTT
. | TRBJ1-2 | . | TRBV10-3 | CAITSGGRPNGYTF | TGTGCCATTACTTCGGGGGGCAGACCTAATGGCTACACCTTC
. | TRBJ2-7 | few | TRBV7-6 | CASSLDRWSYEQYF | TGTGCCAGCAGCTTAGACAGGTGGTCCTACGAGCAGTACTTC
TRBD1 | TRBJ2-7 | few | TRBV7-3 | CASSLTGQGYYEQYF | TGTGCCAGCAGCTTAACCGGACAGGGGTACTACGAGCAGTACTTC
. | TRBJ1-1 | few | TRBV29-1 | CSVVAGATEAFF | TGCAGCGTTGTAGCAGGAGCCACTGAAGCTTTCTTT
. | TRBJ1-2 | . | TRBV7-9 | CASSPPDDGSSGYTF | TGTGCCAGCAGCCCCCCGGATGACGGTTCGAGCGGCTACACCTTC
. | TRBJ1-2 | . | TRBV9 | CASSSTDYGYTF | TGTGCCAGCAGCTCCACGGACTATGGCTACACCTTC
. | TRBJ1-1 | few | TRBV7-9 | CASSTPRGEAFF | TGTGCCAGCAGCACCCCCAGGGGAGAAGCTTTCTTT
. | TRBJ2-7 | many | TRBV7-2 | CASSLAGQRDSEQYF | TGTGCCAGCAGCTTAGCAGGACAAAGGGACTCCGAGCAGTACTTC
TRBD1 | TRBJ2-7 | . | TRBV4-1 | CASSPWTGDNYEQYF | TGCGCCAGCAGCCCTTGGACAGGGGACAACTACGAGCAGTACTTC
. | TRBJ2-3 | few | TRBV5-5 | CASSLSLRADTQYF | TGTGCCAGCAGCTTATCTCTCCGGGCGGATACGCAGTATTTT
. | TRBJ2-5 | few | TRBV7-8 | CASSLAGGETQYF | TGTGCCAGCAGCTTAGCGGGGGGAGAGACCCAGTACTTC
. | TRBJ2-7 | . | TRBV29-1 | CSVETPSEDEQYF | TGCAGCGTTGAAACTCCTTCGGAAGACGAGCAGTACTTC
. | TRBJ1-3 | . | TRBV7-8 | CASSLELNAGNTIYF | TGTGCCAGCAGCCTAGAATTGAATGCTGGAAACACCATATATTTT
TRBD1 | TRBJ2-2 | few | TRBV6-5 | CASSWRDRAPRVGTGELFF | TGTGCCAGCAGTTGGAGGGACAGGGCCCCCCGGGTTGGCACCGGGGAGCTGTTTTTT
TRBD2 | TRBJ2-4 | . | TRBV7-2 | CASSYRLAGGTNHKNIQYF | TGTGCCAGCAGCTACCGACTAGCGGGGGGAACAAACCATAAAAACATTCAGTACTTC
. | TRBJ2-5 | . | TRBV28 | CASSLLDRPRAQYF | TGTGCCAGCAGTTTACTGGACCGACCGAGGGCCCAGTACTTC
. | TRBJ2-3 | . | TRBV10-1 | CASSESGTPGTDTQYF | TGCGCCAGCAGTGAATCCGGGACACCAGGCACAGATACGCAGTATTTT